This T cell receptor beta chain was identified during a study of CD8 T cells in ankylosing spondylitis. This clonotype has more than one count but fewer than ten. Its antigen remains unknown. Findings and limits, study-wide: Earlier literature documents some of the motif variants in reactive arthritis synovial fluid and blood. Reportedly, significant enrichment of disease-linked clones occurred in matched ankylosing spondylitis synovial fluid. Peripheral blood samples showed relatively rare disease-linked clones, and these clones were CD8+. Typical of ankylosing spondylitis blood, it appeared, was a TCR beta motif of eight highly homologous variants.

Using its own MiXCR run on the 5' RACE reads, TCRdb lists one record per CDR3 protein. The sample lists around 770,000 distinct CDR3 sequences, approximately 12% seen once, with roughly 0.51% in the top ten. The V gene lost 7 bases and the J gene lost 5 bases, with 11 bases spanning the gap. CDR1 is MNHEY and CDR2 is SVGEGT in the germline V gene. The CDR3 consists of 12 residues. The source is a male donor with ankylosing spondylitis. The sample consisted of blood, either unsorted or a sorted T cell fraction (not recorded which). The chain uses TRBV6-2 or TRBV6-3 and TRBJ2-5, with D unclear. CDR3 amino acids: CASNQRWETQYF. CDR3 DNA sequence: TGTGCCAGCAACCAACGGTGGGAGACCCAGTACTTC.